One sample yielded the 10 T cell receptor beta chains listed below, sequenced in a study of blood T cell repertoires in COVID-19. Sequencing was performed with immunoSEQ multiplex PCR; in TCRdb, only in-frame clones are kept and a portion is missing. Of approximately 250,000 clones in the sample, about nine tenths are singletons; the top ten hold 1.6%. Sequenced input: peripheral blood. The receptors originated from a woman in her fifties or sixties who had recovered from COVID-19.

The chain carries TRBV3-1 (or the pseudogene TRBV3-2) and TRBJ2-5; no clear D gene. The CDR3 totals 12 residues. V shed 4 bases and J shed 0 bases, with 3 bases lying between them. Germline CDR1 reads LGHDT; CDR2 reads YNNKEL (reference sequence). The DNA for the CDR3 is TGTGCCAGCAGCCCCGACCAAGAGACCCAGTACTTC. Translating gives CASSPDQETQYF.

V usage is TRBV5-1 and J usage is TRBJ2-3, with D perhaps matching TRBD1 (7 bases). Per germline, CDR1 SGHRS and CDR2 YFSETQ. V lost 4 bases to trimming and J lost 4 bases, with 16 bases between them. The CDR3 is 15 amino acids. The DNA of the CDR3 is TGCGCCAGCAGCAGGGGGGACAGAGATTCAGATACGCAGTATTTT. It specifies CASSRGDRDSDTQYF.

A few counts support this clone. The chain carries TRBV4-1 and TRBJ1-2; D might be TRBD1 (5 bases). Germline values: CDR1 MGHRA, CDR2 YSYEKL. The length of the CDR3 is 15 residues. The germline V and J ends were trimmed by 5 bases and 4 bases, with 17 bases remaining between them. The CDR3 reads CASSRSRTGLYGYTF. The CDR3 DNA reads TGCGCCAGCAGCAGATCTCGAACGGGACTCTATGGCTACACCTTC.

This chain links TRBV6-6 with TRBJ2-1, with D perhaps TRBD2 (5 bases). CDR3 length equals 13 residues. Germline-derived CDR1 and CDR2 are MNHNY and SVGAGI (reference sequence). V lost 4 bases to trimming and J lost 5 bases, with 9 bases between them. The CDR3 region is CASSWTANNEQFF. The CDR3 region has the DNA TGTGCCAGCAGTTGGACTGCAAACAATGAGCAGTTCTTC.

This clone appeared a single time. The chain has TRBV6-5 and TRBJ1-2; a possible D gene is TRBD1 (6 bases). The ends were cut back, 0 bases at V and 7 bases at J, with 12 bases in the middle. Germline CDR1 reads MNHEY; CDR2 reads SVGAGI. The CDR3 has 14 amino acids. This chain's CDR3 is CASSYSRTASGYTF. The DNA for the CDR3 is TGTGCCAGCAGTTACTCGCGGACAGCCTCTGGCTACACCTTC.

The chain joins TRBV7-3 to TRBJ1-1, with unresolved D. The V gene lost 6 bases and the J gene lost 2 bases, with 16 bases spanning the gap. From germline, CDR1 is SGHTA and CDR2 FQGTGA. CDR3 length equals 15 residues. CDR3 nucleotides: TGTGCCAGCAGTTCCTTCAGCGGACGCAACACTGAAGCTTTCTTT. Protein: CASSSFSGRNTEAFF.

This chain joins TRBV4-3 and TRBJ1-5; 7 bases line up with TRBD1. The CDR3 is made up of 15 amino acids. Germline V CDR1 and CDR2: LGHNA, YSLEER. J gave up 6 bases and V 1 base, and 6 bases lay outside the gene matches. CDR3 residues: CASSQARGNGQPQHF. The CDR3 DNA is TGCGCCAGCAGCCAAGCCAGGGGGAACGGTCAGCCCCAGCATTTT.

V and J are TRBV11-2 and TRBJ1-2; the D is unclear. The V and J ends lost 5 bases and 4 bases respectively, with 8 bases between them. Germline-derived CDR1 and CDR2 are SGHAT and FQNNGV. This CDR3 spans 12 amino acids. The CDR3 region is CASSPESYGYTF. The DNA for the CDR3 is TGTGCCAGCAGCCCCGAGAGCTATGGCTACACCTTC.

This sequence joins TRBV9 and TRBJ2-7, with a tentative D call TRBD2 (6 bases). Germline CDR1 is SGDLS and CDR2 is YYNGEE. V was trimmed by 0 bases and J by 4 bases, leaving 14 bases between them. This CDR3 is 15 amino acids long. The CDR3 nucleotides are TGTGCCAGCAGCGTAGGGTCAGGGAGGTATTACGAGCAGTACTTC. This translates into CASSVGSGRYYEQYF.

The chain uses TRBV5-1 and TRBJ2-5; 12 positions match TRBD1. Germline V gene sequence: CDR1 SGHRS, CDR2 YFSETQ. The CDR3 totals 16 residues. V was pared by 4 bases and J by 4 bases, with 8 bases of the junction left unmatched. In DNA form, the CDR3 reads TGCGCCAGCAGCCCGATGGGGACAGGGGGCCGAGAGACCCAGTACTTC. Amino acid sequence: CASSPMGTGGRETQYF.